This TCR beta chain was retrieved from a study of identical twins. This clonotype was seen at least ten times. The target antigen is unknown. General study points: Fewer insertions characterized abundant cord blood beta clonotypes, whereas memory repertoires showed none.

TCRdb ran MiXCR on the 5' RACE reads and lists one entry per CDR3 protein. The data contain under 250,000 distinct CDR3 sequences, 7.5% of them seen just once; the ten biggest clones take up 1.9%. The CDR3 length is 11 residues. The germline V gene has CDR1 ENHRY and CDR2 SYGVKD. J gave up 4 bases and V 8 bases, and 2 bases lay outside the gene matches. These data also formed part of another study, on yellow fever vaccine responses in identical twins.

This chain links TRBV10-3 with TRBJ2-7, with TRBD2 matching 7 bases. The clonotype was recovered from a woman between 18 and 30 years old in good health. The sample taken for sequencing was memory (CD45RO+) T cells sorted from blood. The DNA of the CDR3 is TGTGCCATCTGGGGGGGGTACGAGCAGTACTTC. Its translation is CAIWGGYEQYF.